This paragraph reports one T cell receptor (beta chain). Study members were between roughly 18 and 89 years old and lived in some 22 US regions. All exposed participants met a person with COVID-19 within 2 weeks before entering the study. Under the authors' procedure: It was from reference gene primer amplification that nucleated cell counts were estimated. Produced via immunoSEQ multiplex PCR; TCRdb's table is partial and in-frame only. That table gives V, J and clone size, and the DNA gave D and trimming. In the table there are 320,000 or so clones, approximately 81% of which are singletons. Trimming stripped 1 base from V and 4 bases from J, with 26 bases between. The CDR3 is 20 amino acids. Germline V gene sequence: CDR1 LGHNA, CDR2 YSLEER. This record comes from a study of blood T cell repertoires in COVID-19. Study-level background: T cells, B-cell-depleted T cells, or PBMCs supplied cDNA or gDNA.

This chain uses TRBV4-3 with TRBJ2-1; no clear D. The source material was PBMCs or T cells enriched from blood (not recorded which). The clonotype comes from a woman aged 25 to 39 who had been exposed to COVID-19. The CDR3 is CASSQGGFESHTIAYNEQFF. The DNA of the CDR3 is TGCGCCAGCAGCCAAGGTGGTTTCGAGTCCCATACTATCGCATACAATGAGCAGTTCTTC.